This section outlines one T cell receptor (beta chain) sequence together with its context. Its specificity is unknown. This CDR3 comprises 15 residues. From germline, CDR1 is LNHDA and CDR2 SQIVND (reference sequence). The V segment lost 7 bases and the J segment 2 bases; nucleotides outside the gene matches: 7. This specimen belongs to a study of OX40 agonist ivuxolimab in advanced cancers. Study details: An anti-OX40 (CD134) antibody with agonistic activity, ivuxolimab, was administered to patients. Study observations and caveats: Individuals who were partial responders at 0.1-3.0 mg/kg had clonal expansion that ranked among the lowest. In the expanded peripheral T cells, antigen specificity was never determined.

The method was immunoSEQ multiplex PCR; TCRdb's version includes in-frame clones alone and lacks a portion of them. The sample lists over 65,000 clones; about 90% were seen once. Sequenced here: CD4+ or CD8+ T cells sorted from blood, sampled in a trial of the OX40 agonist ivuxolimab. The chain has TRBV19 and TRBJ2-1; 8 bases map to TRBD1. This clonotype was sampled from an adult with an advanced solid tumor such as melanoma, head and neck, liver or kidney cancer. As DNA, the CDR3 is TGTGCCAGTACCCAAGAACAGGGGGCCTACAATGAGCAGTTCTTC. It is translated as CASTQEQGAYNEQFF.